This T cell receptor beta chain is from a study of tumor-infiltrating lymphocytes in primary liver carcinoma. This CDR3 has 12 residues. Per germline, CDR1 MNHNS and CDR2 SASEGT. General study findings and limits: Tumors and blood were compared for top-250-clone fraction, and tumors had the significantly higher value (p = 0.039). Tumor region pairs overlapped more than did tumor-adjacent and tumor-blood pairs. The proportion of top clones found throughout all five tumor regions was only about 7-24%.

Points on this clonotype: What it binds is not known. At one end, the junction sequence differs from germline, possibly due to a read error.

Using a constant-region primer together with ProtoScript II reverse transcriptase, TCR beta cDNA was made from roughly 520 ng of total RNA. ARM-PCR, slightly modified, supplied the TCR beta libraries through three nested multiplex PCR rounds. For roughly 10 cycles apiece, the opening two PCR rounds ran with TRBV1-TRBV30 forward primers and a C-beta reverse primer. TCRdb passed the multiplex PCR reads through MiXCR, listing each CDR3 protein once. Of under 200,000 distinct CDR3 sequences in the sample, around four fifths were seen once. RNA and DNA were co-extracted from roughly 20-30 mg of unsorted bulk tissue. By surgical resection, the patients were treated for their primary liver carcinoma.

The TCR originated in a man aged 35 to 55 with primary liver carcinoma and hepatitis B virus infection. The sequenced material came from tumor tissue from primary liver carcinoma. The chain has TRBV6-1 and TRBJ1-2, with D unresolved. CDR3 sequence reads: CARNAPLYDYTF. CDR3 bases: TGTGCCAGGAATGCCCCCCTATATGACTACACCTTC.